This entry features one T cell receptor beta chain sequence. The source of the sample is a study of cytomegalovirus exposure and HLA in healthy donors. The method was immunoSEQ multiplex PCR; TCRdb's version includes in-frame clones alone and lacks a portion of them. The repertoire has about 63,000 clones, around 90% of them found once; the top ten carry 0.95% to 1.5%. Trimming stripped 5 bases from V and 0 bases from J, with 11 bases between. CDR1 SGHVS and CDR2 FQNEAQ come from the germline V gene. This CDR3 has 15 amino acids. The sample was PBMCs. This chain connects TRBV7-8 to TRBJ1-3; D remains unclear. This clonotype originated in a woman aged 18 to 35 in good health and CMV-seronegative. The CDR3 nucleotides are TGTGCCAGCAGCCCTCGACGACTCTCTGGAAACACCATATATTTT. This translates into CASSPRRLSGNTIYF.